This T cell receptor beta chain was captured in a study of cytomegalovirus exposure and HLA in healthy donors. The germline V gene has CDR1 SEHNR and CDR2 FQNEAQ (reference sequence). The CDR3 consists of 12 residues. Comments on this clone: Its ends do not fully match the called genes, so a read error is possible.

Primers for the PCR totalled 60 Vbeta and 13 Jbeta. Here immunoSEQ multiplex PCR was the method, and the copy in TCRdb shows in-frame clones only, minus some. The sample contains fewer than 200,000 clones, 75% to 90% of which appear only once. V is TRBV7-9 and J is TRBJ1-1, with D tentatively TRBD1 (5 bases). Sequencing was done on a sample of PBMCs. The origin of this receptor is a woman aged 18-29 years in good health and CMV-seronegative. As DNA, the CDR3 is TGTTCCAGCAGCGGGGGGAAAACTGAAGCTTTCTTT. As protein: CSSSGGKTEAFF. The full variable domain, its missing parts supplied by reference TRBV7-9 and TRBJ1-1, is DTGVSQNPRHKITKRGQNVTFRCDPISEHNRLYWYRQTLGQGPEFLTYFQNEAQLEKSRLLSDRFSAERPKGSFSTLEIQRTEQGDSAMYLCSSSGGKTEAFFGQGTRLTVV.